The 27 T cell receptor beta chains reported below all come from one sample, sequenced in a study of beta chain features in type 1 diabetes. Broader study findings: Moderate but significant shortening of TCRB CDR3s was recorded in all four CD4+ subsets from Type 1 diabetes patients.

The study reverse transcribed the entire isolated RNA, so it sequenced expressed TCRB transcripts. Sequenced by immunoSEQ multiplex PCR; TCRdb stores in-frame clones only, minus some. This table holds 250,000 to 300,000 clones, approximately 25% found once. These TCRs are of unknown antigen specificity. Sequencing was performed on naive CD4+ T cells from blood. The receptors come from a woman aged 25-40 years with type 1 diabetes.

The chain joins TRBV15 to TRBJ2-5, with unresolved D. The length of the CDR3 is 12 residues. The germline V gene has CDR1 LNHNV and CDR2 YYDKDF (reference sequence). V gave up 5 bases and J gave up 4 bases, with 8 bases separating them. CDR3: CATSLSAETQYF. As DNA, the CDR3 is TGTGCCACCAGCCTAAGCGCAGAGACCCAGTACTTC.

V is TRBV9 and J is TRBJ1-2, with D possibly matching TRBD1 (5 bases). The CDR3 covers 15 residues. Germline V gives CDR1 SGDLS, CDR2 YYNGEE. V lost 3 bases to trimming and J lost 3 bases, with 15 bases between them. CDR3 region: CASSASTATHYGYTF. The CDR3 DNA is TGTGCCAGCAGCGCTTCGACAGCCACCCACTATGGCTACACCTTC.

V is TRBV7-3 and J is TRBJ2-1; 8 nucleotides line up with TRBD2. Germline CDR1 and CDR2: SGHTA and FQGTGA. The ends lost 5 bases at V and 0 bases at J; junction bases unmatched: 3. The CDR3 is 15 amino acids. The CDR3: CASSRSGSSYNEQFF. The CDR3 DNA reads TGTGCCAGCAGCCGGAGCGGGAGCTCCTACAATGAGCAGTTCTTC.

The J gene is TRBJ1-2, the V gene TRBV5-6, with 9 bases matching TRBD1. CDR3 size: 16 residues. The germline V gene encodes CDR1 SGHDT and CDR2 YYEEEE. The junction had 15 bases not matched to a gene; V was cut back by 4 bases and J by 8 bases. The CDR3 here is CASSPMAGTGPYGYTF. For the CDR3, the DNA is TGTGCCAGCAGCCCGATGGCGGGGACAGGGCCCTACGGCTACACCTTC. The entire variable domain, with the rest obtained from reference TRBV5-6 and TRBJ1-2, is as follows: DAGVTQSPTHLIKTRGQQVTLRCSPKSGHDTVSWYQQALGQGPQFIFQYYEEEERQRGNFPDRFSGHQFPNYSSELNVNALLLGDSALYLCASSPMAGTGPYGYTFGSGTRLTVV.

The chain employs TRBV27 and TRBJ2-1; maybe TRBD2 (5 bases). V lost 6 bases to trimming and J lost 6 bases, with 12 bases between them. Germline V gives CDR1 MNHEY, CDR2 SMNVEV (reference sequence). The length of the CDR3 is 13 residues. The CDR3 DNA sequence: TGTGCCAGCAGAAGGACTCCCCTCAATGAGCAGTTCTTC. Translation gives CASRRTPLNEQFF.

This clone was counted only a few times. The CDR3 reads CASPGQGMTEAFF. In DNA form, the CDR3 reads TGTGCCAGCCCCGGACAGGGCATGACTGAAGCTTTCTTT. The rearrangement joins TRBV6-6 to TRBJ1-1; TRBD1 aligns across 8 bases. Per the germline V gene, CDR1 is MNHNY and CDR2 is SVGAGI (reference sequence). V was clipped by 8 bases and J by 5 bases; unmatched bases: 7. The CDR3 loop spans 13 amino acids.

This clone was detected a few times. The chain recombines TRBV18 with TRBJ2-1; the D is unclear. V shed 3 bases and J shed 0 bases, with 12 bases lying between them. Germline V gene lookup returns CDR1 KGHSH and CDR2 LQKENI. The length of the CDR3 is 16 residues. The CDR3 DNA is TGTGCCAGCTCACCGAGCGACTCCCCCTCCTACAATGAGCAGTTCTTC. Amino acids: CASSPSDSPSYNEQFF.

This clone showed up just once. Other DNA sequences in this sample translate to the same CDR3. The chain is built from TRBV30 and TRBJ2-7; D is ambiguous. This CDR3 comprises 11 residues. Trimming removed 0 bases from V and 4 bases from J, with 4 bases in between. Germline V gives CDR1 GTSNPN, CDR2 SVGIG (reference sequence). In DNA, the CDR3 is TGTGCCTGGAGTGTACTGTACGAGCAGTACTTC. Translation gives CAWSVLYEQYF.

This clone was detected only a few times. J is TRBJ2-1 and V is TRBV6-4; TRBD1 agrees at 10 bases. CDR1 and CDR2 (germline): MRHNA, SNTAGT. With 6 bases clipped from V and 8 bases from J, the junction kept 4 bases outside the gene matches. The CDR3 contains 13 residues. For the CDR3, the DNA is TGTGCCAGCAGGCGACAGGGGGCCGATGAGCAGTTCTTC. Its protein product is CASRRQGADEQFF.

Only a few counts were recorded for this clone. V and J are TRBV5-4 and TRBJ2-1; D ambiguous. From germline, CDR1 is SGHNT and CDR2 YYREEE (reference sequence). V was pared by 4 bases and J by 5 bases, with 10 bases between. The CDR3 is made up of 13 amino acids. The CDR3 is CASSDGVDNEQFF. The CDR3 nucleotides are TGTGCCAGCAGCGACGGAGTAGACAATGAGCAGTTCTTC.

The rearrangement links TRBV30 to TRBJ2-1; D may be TRBD2 (6 bases). Trimming took off 2 bases at V and 7 bases at J, with 15 bases between the two ends. CDR3 length: 14 residues. CDR1 and CDR2 from the germline V gene are GTSNPN and SVGIG (reference sequence). The CDR3 nucleotides are TGTGCCTGGAGTAGAGGGAGGCCGGGGAATGAGCAGTTCTTC. This codes for CAWSRGRPGNEQFF.

The rearrangement joins TRBV30 to TRBJ1-4, with D perhaps matching TRBD1 (5 bases). Germline lookup yields CDR1 GTSNPN and CDR2 SVGIG (reference sequence). CDR3 length: 16 residues. The V and J ends lost 3 bases and 7 bases respectively, with 21 bases between them. CDR3 sequence reads: CAWRLGQTFLGEKLFF. The CDR3 nucleotides read TGTGCCTGGAGACTGGGGCAAACGTTCCTTGGTGAAAAACTGTTTTTT. The entire variable domain, with the rest obtained from reference TRBV30 and TRBJ1-4, is as follows: SQTIHQWPATLVQPVGSPLSLECTVEGTSNPNLYWYRQAAGRGLQLLFYSVGIGQISSEVPQNLSASRPQDRQFILSSKKLLLSDSGFYLCAWRLGQTFLGEKLFFGSGTQLSVL.

This clone was detected a few times. This chain links TRBV30 with TRBJ2-7; 9 bases are a match to TRBD1. The CDR3 has 15 amino acids. Germline V gene lookup returns CDR1 GTSNPN and CDR2 SVGIG (reference sequence). The V and J ends lost 3 bases and 4 bases, in that order; junction bases with no gene match: 10. The CDR3: CAWRYRGRTNYEQYF. The CDR3, as DNA: TGTGCCTGGAGATACAGGGGGCGGACAAATTACGAGCAGTACTTC.

The rearrangement uses TRBV4-1 and TRBJ2-7, with 12 nucleotides matching TRBD2. Germline V gene sequence: CDR1 MGHRA, CDR2 YSYEKL. V lost 1 base to trimming and J lost 6 bases; unmatched junction nucleotides: 4. The CDR3 spans 15 residues. DNA for the CDR3: TGCGCCAGCAGCCAAGTACTAGCGGGAGGACTCGAGCAGTACTTC. Translated: CASSQVLAGGLEQYF.

V gene TRBV9 combines with J gene TRBJ2-1; D perhaps matches TRBD2 (6 bases). CDR3 length equals 15 residues. Between the trimmed V and J ends, which lost 0 bases and 6 bases, there was a span of 13 bases. Germline CDR1 and CDR2: SGDLS and YYNGEE. CDR3 DNA: TGTGCCAGCAGCGTAGACGGGAGTGATTTCAATGAGCAGTTCTTC. It translates to CASSVDGSDFNEQFF.

This clone has a handful of counts. The CDR3 protein is CASSFRALREAFF. The CDR3 nucleotides read TGTGCCAGCAGTTTCAGGGCCTTAAGAGAGGCTTTCTTT. V and J are TRBV28 and TRBJ1-1, with D tentatively TRBD1 (5 bases). The CDR3 runs to 13 residues. V was clipped by 3 bases and J by 11 bases, with 16 bases between them. Germline-derived CDR1 and CDR2 are MDHEN and SYDVKM.

The chain combines TRBV10-3 with TRBJ2-6, with unresolved D. The germline V gene encodes CDR1 ENHRY and CDR2 SYGVKD. Deletions cut 7 bases from V and 0 bases from J, with 4 bases between. The CDR3 sequence is 13 residues long. CDR3 DNA sequence: TGTGCCATCACGAGCTCTGGGGCCAACGTCCTGACTTTC. Its translation is CAITSSGANVLTF.

The V call is TRBV6-5, the J call TRBJ2-6, with a possible D match to TRBD1 (6 bases). This CDR3 contains 15 residues. The ends were cut back, 6 bases at V and 4 bases at J, with 13 bases in the middle. Germline CDR1 is MNHEY and CDR2 is SVGAGI. DNA of the CDR3: TGTGCCAGCAGGACAACAGGGTGGGGGGCCAACGTCCTGACTTTC. This translates into CASRTTGWGANVLTF.

This chain links TRBV14 with TRBJ2-5, with TRBD2 identical over 10 bases. The germline V gene has CDR1 SGHDN and CDR2 FVKESK. The junction had 2 bases not matched to a gene; V was cut back by 0 bases and J by 1 base. The CDR3 totals 16 residues. In nucleotides, the CDR3 is TGTGCCAGCAGCCAAGATAAGCGGGAGGGCCAAGAGACCCAGTACTTC. This translates into CASSQDKREGQETQYF.

This clone has just a few counts. The V gene is TRBV5-1, the J gene TRBJ2-2; a possible D gene is TRBD2 (6 bases). The length of the CDR3 is 16 residues. Germline V CDR1 and CDR2: SGHRS, YFSETQ. Trimming pared 2 bases from V and 0 bases from J, leaving 11 bases between. This chain's CDR3 is CASSLAPSANTGELFF. The CDR3 DNA sequence: TGCGCCAGCAGCTTAGCGCCTAGCGCGAACACCGGGGAGCTGTTTTTT.

This clone was seen once. The J gene is TRBJ2-5, the V gene TRBV10-3; D is perhaps TRBD2 (5 bases). The V end lost 4 bases, the J end lost 3 bases, and 9 bases lay between the germline ends. Looked up from germline, CDR1 is ENHRY and CDR2 is SYGVKD. The CDR3 is made up of 13 amino acids. CDR3 in amino acids: CAISVRDEETQYF. The DNA for the CDR3 is TGTGCCATCAGTGTGAGGGATGAAGAGACCCAGTACTTC.

The chain has TRBV19 and TRBJ2-1, with TRBD1 matching over 8 bases. This CDR3 contains 12 residues. The germline CDR1 and CDR2 sequences are LNHDA and SQIVND (reference sequence). The J segment lost 6 bases and the V segment lost 10 bases, leaving 5 bases of the junction unmatched. The CDR3 loop reads CATYDRGNEQFF. CDR3 nucleotide sequence: TGTGCCACGTATGACAGGGGCAATGAGCAGTTCTTC. The full variable domain, its missing parts supplied by reference TRBV19 and TRBJ2-1, is DGGITQSPKYLFRKEGQNVTLSCEQNLNHDAMYWYRQDPGQGLRLIYYSQIVNDFQKGDIAEGYSVSREKKESFPLTVTSAQKNPTAFYLCATYDRGNEQFFGPGTRLTVL.

The V and J genes are TRBV28 and TRBJ2-1; 11 bases are shared with TRBD2. Losses at the gene ends were 8 bases for V and 6 bases for J; bases not matched to a gene: 9. Germline CDR1 reads MDHEN; CDR2 reads SYDVKM. The CDR3 is 15 amino acids. For the CDR3, the DNA is TGTGCCAGCTACACTAGCGGGAGTCGTTTCAATGAGCAGTTCTTC. It is translated as CASYTSGSRFNEQFF.

The V and J genes are TRBV10-3 and TRBJ2-2, with 7 bases that match TRBD1. In germline, CDR1 is ENHRY, CDR2 SYGVKD. V shed 8 bases, J shed 6 bases, and the junction held 3 bases outside the gene matches. This CDR3 has 12 amino acids. CDR3 in amino acids: CAIGGQSGELFF. The CDR3 DNA reads TGTGCCATCGGGGGACAGTCCGGGGAGCTGTTTTTT.

The V gene is TRBV10-3, the J gene TRBJ2-1; 8 bases line up with TRBD2. Germline values: CDR1 ENHRY, CDR2 SYGVKD. With V trimmed by 1 base and J by 6 bases, 2 bases remained unmatched. The CDR3 sequence is 14 residues long. The CDR3 sequence: CAISEYAGGNEQFF. Written as DNA, the CDR3 is TGTGCCATCAGTGAGTACGCGGGGGGCAATGAGCAGTTCTTC.

The sample holds a few counts of this clone. The chain has TRBV30 and TRBJ1-3; D uncertain. The CDR3 totals 12 residues. V was trimmed by 4 bases and J by 1 base, leaving 5 bases between them. Germline values: CDR1 GTSNPN, CDR2 SVGIG (reference sequence). The CDR3 DNA reads TGTGCCTGGACAGCGTCTGGAAACACCATATATTTT. Translated: CAWTASGNTIYF.

V gene TRBV6-4 combines with J gene TRBJ1-2; maybe TRBD1 (6 bases). Trimming left V 2 bases short and J 6 bases short, with 10 bases between. CDR3 size: 13 residues. Germline V gene data show CDR1 as MRHNA and CDR2 as SNTAGT. DNA of the CDR3: TGTGCCAGCAGTGACCGGGACACGAATGGCTACACCTTC. This codes for CASSDRDTNGYTF.